The source of this T cell receptor (beta chain) is a study of blood T cell repertoires in COVID-19. Study background: The samples span acute and convalescent COVID-19 from the United States, Italy and Spain. T cells, B-cell-depleted T cells, or PBMCs supplied cDNA or gDNA.

In the original analysis: Scientists estimated how many nucleated cells there were by amplifying reference gene primers. Method: immunoSEQ multiplex PCR; TCRdb's copy keeps in-frame clones and lacks some. Clone size and V and J calls were adopted from that table, with D and trimming inferred from the DNA. This sample has about 370,000 clones, with 70% to 90% found just once. The CDR3 spans 17 residues. This rearrangement joins TRBV7-5 to TRBJ1-5. TRBV7-5 is noted as a pseudogene. The clonotype originates from a woman aged 25 to 39 with COVID-19, enrolled during active disease. Sequencing used peripheral blood. This chain's CDR3 is CARSLILSGSGNQPQHF. The CDR3 coding sequence is TGTGCCAGAAGCTTAATTCTTTCGGGCAGCGGTAATCAGCCCCAGCATTTT.